A selection of T cell receptor beta chains follows, all from one sample in a study of tumor and adjacent non-tumor tissue in lung cancer. TCRdb reprocessed the multiplex PCR reads with MiXCR, giving one entry per CDR3 protein. The sample includes 200,000 to 250,000 distinct CDR3 sequences, around 71% seen only once; the top ten take 20% to 25%. The sequenced material came from lung tumor tissue. These receptors all stem from a man aged 60 to 75 with non-small cell lung cancer. Both conserved end residues are part of each CDR3. The D gene is left open where the match is weak. Expanded clones are given a class, and other clones once, few, many or no size at all.

many,TRBJ2-1,TRBD2,TRBV29-1,TGCAGCGTTGGGGGGCTGACTAGCGACAAGCAGTTCTTC,CSVGGLTSDKQFF
NA,TRBJ2-4,TRBD1,TRBV6-2/TRBV6-3,TGTGCCAGCAGAGGGACAGGGAAAAACATTCAGTACTTC,CASRGTGKNIQYF
NA,TRBJ2-3,NA,TRBV11-3,TGTGCCAATAGCTTAGTCGCCGGGGGGCGGACAGATACGCAGTATTTT,CANSLVAGGRTDTQYF
NA,TRBJ1-5,NA,TRBV20-1,TGCAGTGTAGGAGGGATAAATCAGCCCCAGCATTTT,CSVGGINQPQHF
many,TRBJ2-1,NA,TRBV11-3,TGTGCCAGCAGCTTAGCGGGAGCCGCCTACAATGAGCAGTTCTTC,CASSLAGAAYNEQFF
many,TRBJ2-1,TRBD2,TRBV6-1,TGTGCCAGCAGAAGACTAGCTGTCGATGAGCAGTTCTTC,CASRRLAVDEQFF
NA,TRBJ2-4,NA,TRBV6-1,TGTGCCAGCGGGACCACCGCGAACATTCAGTACTTC,CASGTTANIQYF
NA,TRBJ2-3,NA,TRBV5-1,TGCGCCAGCAGCTTGTGTCCGCCGCACACAGATACGCAGTATTTT,CASSLCPPHTDTQYF
NA,TRBJ2-1,NA,TRBV6-2/TRBV6-3,TGTGCCAGCAGTCTACTAACGGGAAGGTATAATGAGCAGTTTTTC,CASSLLTGRYNEQFF
few,TRBJ2-7,TRBD2,TRBV4-3,TGCGCCAGCAGTTCGGGAGGTTACGAGCAGTACTTC,CASSSGGYEQYF
NA,TRBJ2-7,TRBD2,TRBV6-5,TGTGCCAGCAGTTACCCGACTTGGGGGGGTCACTACGATCAATACTTC,CASSYPTWGGHYDQYF
few,TRBJ2-2,NA,TRBV5-5,TGTGCCAGCAGCCCGAGAGGGGGGGCGTCAGGCACCGGGGAGCTGTTTTTT,CASSPRGGASGTGELFF
NA,TRBJ2-1,TRBD2,TRBV7-3,TGTGCCAGCAGCAATAGCGGGGGGGCTAGCTCCTACAATGAGCAGTTCTTC,CASSNSGGASSYNEQFF
NA,TRBJ2-7,NA,TRBV28,TGTGCCAGCAGTTTAAGGTCAGGCGAGCAGTACTTC,CASSLRSGEQYF
NA,TRBJ2-5,TRBD1,TRBV6-6,TGTGCCAGCAGTTACTCCTACTCAGGACAGGGTATGGACAAGGAGACCCAGTACTTC,CASSYSYSGQGMDKETQYF
NA,TRBJ2-5,TRBD1,TRBV12-3/TRBV12-4,TGTGCCAACAGGGTGACAGGGAGTGGAGAGACCCAGTACTTC,CANRVTGSGETQYF
NA,TRBJ2-5,NA,TRBV20-1,TGCAATGCAAGAGGGGAGATCCAAGAGACCCTGTACTTC,CNARGEIQETLYF
NA,TRBJ2-5,NA,TRBV11-2,TGTGCCAGCAGCTTAGGTCGGCAACAAGAGACCCAGTACTTC,CASSLGRQQETQYF
once,TRBJ1-3,NA,TRBV12-3/TRBV12-4,TGTGTCAGCAGTTTAAACCCGACATGGACTGGAAACACCATATATTTT,CVSSLNPTWTGNTIYF
NA,TRBJ2-2,NA,TRBV6-5,TGTGCCAGCCGTTACTTACCGACGGCCGAACTGTTTTTT,CASRYLPTAELFF
many,TRBJ1-2,NA,TRBV20-1,TGCAGTGCTAGCGTCACCGCCGGGGATAGGGGCTACACCTTC,CSASVTAGDRGYTF
few,TRBJ1-1,NA,TRBV20-1,TGCAGTGCTAGAGAGGGTCCGCCTGTAGCTGAAGCTTTCTTT,CSAREGPPVAEAFF
many,TRBJ1-2,TRBD1,TRBV4-3,TGCGCCAGCAGCCGGGGACAGGAGACTAACTATGGCTACACCTTC,CASSRGQETNYGYTF
NA,TRBJ2-5,NA,TRBV12-3/TRBV12-4,TGTGCCAGCAGTTGGGTTGTTCAAGGGCAAGAGACCCAGTACTTC,CASSWVVQGQETQYF
NA,TRBJ2-2,TRBD2,TRBV11-1,TGTGCCATCAGTAGCGGGATTGGAACCGGGGAGCTGTTTTTT,CAISSGIGTGELFF
NA,TRBJ1-1,NA,TRBV10-1,TGCGCCAGCAGAAGAAGAGGGGACACTGAAGCTTTCTTT,CASRRRGDTEAFF
NA,TRBJ2-2,TRBD1,TRBV5-1,TGCGCCAGCAGCTCGACAGGGAAAGCCGGGGAGCTGTTTTTT,CASSSTGKAGELFF
NA,TRBJ2-1,NA,TRBV29-1,TGCAGCGTGGGGAAGGGATCCTACAATGAGCAGTTCTTC,CSVGKGSYNEQFF
NA,TRBJ1-5,TRBD1,TRBV10-2,TGCGCCAGCAGGAGGACAGGGAATTGCGATCAGCCCCAGCATTTT,CASRRTGNCDQPQHF